This T cell receptor (beta chain) is from a study of blood T cell repertoires in COVID-19. Looking at the study overall: PBMCs, B-cell-depleted T cells, or T cells were the source of the cDNA or gDNA that made up the material.

Libraries were prepared by immunoSEQ multiplex PCR; TCRdb keeps only in-frame clonotypes and omits some of them. This sample has some 190,000 clones; under 90% occur once, and the top ten carry roughly 6.4%. Trimming removed 1 base from V and 3 bases from J; junction bases left unmatched: 3. The CDR3 has 16 amino acids. The germline V gene encodes CDR1 SGHRS and CDR2 YFSETQ. The chain employs TRBV5-1 and TRBJ2-7; TRBD2 matches 14 bases. The sequencing input was peripheral blood. The TCR originated in a man aged 55 to 70 with acute or convalescent COVID-19. The CDR3 reads CASSLQGLAGVYEQYF. The CDR3 DNA reads as TGCGCCAGCAGCTTGCAGGGACTAGCGGGGGTCTACGAGCAGTACTTC.